A single T cell receptor beta chain is shown here with its context. Sequencing was performed with immunoSEQ multiplex PCR; in TCRdb, only in-frame clones are kept and a portion is missing. The sample lists about 180,000 clones; less than 90% were seen once. This entry belongs to a study of blood T cell repertoires in COVID-19. Trimming cost V 4 bases and J 3 bases; bases outside gene matches: 7. The CDR3 consists of 15 residues. Germline V gene sequence: CDR1 SGHRS, CDR2 YFSETQ. J is TRBJ2-1 and V is TRBV5-1; 7 bases are a match to TRBD1. This clonotype originated in a man between 65 and 85 years old with active or convalescent COVID-19. Source material: peripheral blood. The CDR3: CASSDPGQYYNEQFF. The CDR3 nucleotides are TGCGCCAGCAGCGATCCGGGACAGTACTACAATGAGCAGTTCTTC.